This T cell receptor (beta chain) is drawn from a study of human T cells and chemical hapten exposure. As for the study in general: Slight differences in pooled library volume were the main source of varying TCR yields across samples.

TCRdb independently ran MiXCR on the RACE reads; one entry per CDR3 protein. The data hold some 96,000 distinct CDR3 sequences, with roughly a tenth observed a single time. CDR1 SGHRS and CDR2 YFSETQ come from the germline V gene. V was clipped by 4 bases and J by 6 bases, with 9 bases between them. CDR3 size: 12 residues. Time point specified: patch test 2, 6 weeks after DPC sensitization. The treatment was: therapeutic diphenylcyclopropenone sensitization with weekly scalp DPC. At least ten counts were recorded for this clonotype. The clonotype originates from a middle-aged woman with alopecia areata. Some clones in this sample may be carry-over from other donors' samples. The rearrangement joins TRBV5-1 to TRBJ2-3; D is possibly TRBD1 (5 bases). The input for sequencing was whole blood, taken in connection with sensitization to the hapten diphenylcyclopropenone (DPC). The CDR3 here is CASSNPGDTQYF. CDR3 sequence (DNA): TGCGCCAGCAGCAACCCAGGGGATACGCAGTATTTT.